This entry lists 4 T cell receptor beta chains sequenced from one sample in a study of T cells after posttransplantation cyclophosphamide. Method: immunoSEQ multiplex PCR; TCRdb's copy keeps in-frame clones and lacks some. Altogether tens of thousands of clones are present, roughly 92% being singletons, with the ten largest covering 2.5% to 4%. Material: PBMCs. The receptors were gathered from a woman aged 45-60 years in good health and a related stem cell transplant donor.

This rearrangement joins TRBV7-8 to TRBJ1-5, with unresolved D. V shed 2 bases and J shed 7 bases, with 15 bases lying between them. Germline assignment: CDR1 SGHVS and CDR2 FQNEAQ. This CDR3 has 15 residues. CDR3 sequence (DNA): TGTGCCAGCAGCTTAAATGACGGAAGGAGGCAGCCCCAGCATTTT. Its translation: CASSLNDGRRQPQHF. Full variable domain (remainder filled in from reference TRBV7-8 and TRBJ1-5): GAGVSQSPRYKVAKRGQDVALRCDPISGHVSLFWYQQALGQGPEFLTYFQNEAQLDKSGLPSDRFFAERPEGSVSTLKIQRTQQEDSAVYLCASSLNDGRRQPQHFGDGTRLSIL.

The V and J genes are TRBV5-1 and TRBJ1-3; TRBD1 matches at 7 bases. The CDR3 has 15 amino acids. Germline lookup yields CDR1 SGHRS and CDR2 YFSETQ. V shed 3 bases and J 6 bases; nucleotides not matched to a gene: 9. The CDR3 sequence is CASSSDRLWENTIYF. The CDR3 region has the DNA TGCGCCAGCAGCTCGGACAGGCTTTGGGAAAACACCATATATTTT.

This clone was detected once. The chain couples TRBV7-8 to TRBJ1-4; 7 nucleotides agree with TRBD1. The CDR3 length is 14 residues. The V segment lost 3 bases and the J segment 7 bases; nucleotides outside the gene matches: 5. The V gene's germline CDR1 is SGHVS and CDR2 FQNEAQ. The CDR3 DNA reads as TGTGCCAGCAGCTTTAGACAGGGAAGTGAAAAACTGTTTTTT. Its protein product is CASSFRQGSEKLFF.

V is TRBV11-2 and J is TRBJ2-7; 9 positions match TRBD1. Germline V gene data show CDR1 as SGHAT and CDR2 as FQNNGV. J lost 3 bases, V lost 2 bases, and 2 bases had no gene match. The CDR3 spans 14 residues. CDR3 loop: CASSLSDRGYEQYF. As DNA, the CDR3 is TGTGCCAGCAGCTTATCGGACAGGGGCTACGAGCAGTACTTC.